Shown below are 3 T cell receptor beta chains from a single sample sequenced in a study of CD8+ T cells in alopecia areata (dated by TCRdb to 2017 to 2018). Libraries were built with the immunoSEQ multiplex PCR assay. To provide template for TCR sequencing, every sample had RNA extracted and reverse transcribed into cDNA. Sourced from immuneACCESS, this table was stored by TCRdb with only in-frame sequences that have V and J called. A share of the clones is absent; for the studies checked, an unresolved V gene accounts for under half, and the remainder has no known explanation. This sample has about 190,000 clones in its table, and roughly three fifths of those were observed once. The ten largest make up under 1.5% of the sample. The treatment or condition label on this specimen signifies: oral pan-JAK inhibitor, 5-10 mg twice daily. Here the sequenced sample was CD4+ T cells sorted from blood, taken at roughly week 49, from a patient treated with tofacitinib. These receptors all come from a human donor with alopecia areata.

The rearrangement links TRBV30 to TRBJ2-5, with TRBD2 as a possible D gene (7 bases). With 0 bases removed from V and 5 bases from J, the gap between germline ends came to 13 bases. The CDR3 is made up of 14 amino acids. Germline-derived CDR1 and CDR2 are GTSNPN and SVGIG (reference sequence). The CDR3 DNA reads TGTGCCTGGAGTGTAGGGGGGGCGGTTGAGACCCAGTACTTC. It yields the protein CAWSVGGAVETQYF.

This clone was detected only once. The chain employs TRBV10-3 and TRBJ1-5; no clear D gene. The CDR3 runs 14 residues. V lost 0 bases and J lost 6, with 9 bases in between. From germline, CDR1 is ENHRY and CDR2 SYGVKD. CDR3 in DNA: TGTGCCATCAGTGAGTCGACCCGTGGTCAGCCCCAGCATTTT. Translating it yields CAISESTRGQPQHF.

The chain combines TRBV27 with TRBJ1-2; D may be TRBD1 (6 bases). The CDR3 contains 13 residues. V lost 2 bases and J 7 bases, leaving 11 bases between the germline ends. Germline V CDR1 and CDR2: MNHEY, SMNVEV (reference sequence). The DNA of the CDR3 is TGTGCCAGCAGTTTAATGGGGGGCGCTGGCTACACCTTC. It codes for CASSLMGGAGYTF.